This T cell receptor beta chain was identified in a study of PD-1 blockade in classical Hodgkin lymphoma. Study-wide results and caveats: Anyone who began nivolumab under 1 year after ASCT was excluded.

Time point defined: cycle 4 day 1 (C4D1), after less than 7 weeks of nivolumab. Each patient's relapse followed autologous stem cell transplantation, and brentuximab vedotin exposure varied. Repertoires were generated with immunoSEQ multiplex PCR, while TCRdb's copy carries only in-frame clones and drops some. The sample yields about 31,000 clones, around 81% seen once. The CDR3 is made up of 14 amino acids. CDR1 MNHNY and CDR2 SVGAGI come from the germline V gene (reference sequence). V lost 6 bases, J lost 1 base, and 5 bases stayed unmatched. On this clone itself: The antigen is unknown.

The V gene is TRBV6-6, the J gene TRBJ1-1; 7 nucleotides align to TRBD1. The sequencing here drew on peripheral blood mononuclear cells (PBMCs), taken before the fourth cycle of nivolumab. This TCR came from a human donor with classical Hodgkin lymphoma. In DNA form, the CDR3 reads TGTGCCAGCAGCCACTCAGGGGGGAACACTGAAGCTTTCTTT. Its protein is CASSHSGGNTEAFF.